The sequence of this TCR beta chain was determined in a study of vaccination and CD4 T cells after COVID-19. Study-wide context: Those taking part got two shots of either the BNT162b2 or the mRNA-1273 vaccine. Blood was drawn a median around 72 days post second dose, range 14 to 241.

This clonotype was observed a few times. The target antigen is unknown. The assay that was used to sequence DNA from cultured CD4+ T cells was the Oncomine TCR Beta short-read assay. Someone extracted genomic DNA from cultured CD4+ T cells. TCRdb recomputed calls from the PCR reads with MiXCR, one row per CDR3 protein. The profile shows fewer than 9,500 distinct CDR3 sequences, about 68% of them singletons. Germline CDR1 LNHDA, CDR2 SQIVND (reference sequence). The CDR3 is 15 amino acids. The V segment lost 7 bases and the J segment 4 bases; nucleotides outside the gene matches: 7. Indicated treatment: approximately 10-day PBMC culture with coronavirus spike peptide pools or control peptides (ViraFEST assay). These CD4+ T cells came from 10-day cultures by negative selection.

This TCR was recovered from a human donor who had recovered from COVID-19. Material: CD4+ T cells from blood, cultured in vitro. The rearrangement joins TRBV19 to TRBJ1-5, with TRBD1 matching over 10 bases. The CDR3 here is CASTSLGQGNQPQHF. The CDR3 nucleotides are TGTGCCAGTACCTCCCTGGGACAGGGGAATCAGCCCCAGCATTTT. The whole variable domain, remainder taken from reference TRBV19 and TRBJ1-5, is DGGITQSPKYLFRKEGQNVTLSCEQNLNHDAMYWYRQDPGQGLRLIYYSQIVNDFQKGDIAEGYSVSREKKESFPLTVTSAQKNPTAFYLCASTSLGQGNQPQHFGDGTRLSIL.